Below are 31 T cell receptor beta chains sequenced from a single sample in a study of shared clonotypes between healthy human individuals. TCRdb keeps only in-frame clones here, not all; method: immunoSEQ multiplex PCR. The sample contains 2 million to 2.5 million clones, roughly 91% of which appear only once. CD8 cells classed as naive were CD45RO-negative and positively selected for CCR7, excluding terminally differentiated effector memory CD45RA+ cells. The sample comprised naive CD8+ T cells from PBMCs. Receptors originate from a man younger than 35 in good health. Some clones in this sample may be carry-over from other donors' samples.

The chain recombines TRBV27 with TRBJ2-7; no reliable D call. Trimming removed 6 bases from V and 5 bases from J, with 23 bases in between. The CDR3 contains 16 residues. Germline CDR1 is MNHEY and CDR2 is SMNVEV (reference sequence). The CDR3 region has the DNA TGTGCCAGCAGCCAAACAGTCGGTGCGCCCCTCCACGAGCAGTACTTC. Residues: CASSQTVGAPLHEQYF.

This chain uses TRBV9 with TRBJ2-1; TRBD2 might be the D (5 bases). The ends were cut back, 0 bases at V and 5 bases at J, with 15 bases in the middle. Germline values: CDR1 SGDLS, CDR2 YYNGEE. The CDR3 spans 16 residues. The CDR3 nucleotides read TGTGCCAGCAGCGTAGATGACGGGATAATCAACAATGAGCAGTTCTTC. Encoded protein: CASSVDDGIINNEQFF. Full variable domain (rest looked up from reference TRBV9 and TRBJ2-1): DSGVTQTPKHLITATGQRVTLRCSPRSGDLSVYWYQQSLDQGLQFLIQYYNGEERAKGNILERFSAQQFPDLHSELNLSSLELGDSALYFCASSVDDGIINNEQFFGPGTRLTVL.

This clone was found a few times. The chain joins TRBV4-1 to TRBJ2-1; 11 bases are shared with TRBD1. V lost 0 bases to trimming and J lost 8 bases; unmatched junction nucleotides: 6. Germline-derived CDR1 and CDR2 are MGHRA and YSYEKL. The CDR3 loop spans 16 amino acids. For the CDR3, the DNA is TGCGCCAGCAGCCAAGACGGGACAGGGGGTATCTATGAGCAGTTCTTC. Translation gives CASSQDGTGGIYEQFF.

The chain joins TRBV7-7 to TRBJ2-7; the match to TRBD1 covers 9 bases. V lost 5 bases, J lost 2 bases, and 4 bases stayed unmatched. CDR1 is SSHAT, CDR2 FNYEAQ, per germline (reference sequence). This CDR3 contains 14 residues. The CDR3 loop reads CASSTGTGPYEQYF. The CDR3 region has the DNA TGTGCCAGCAGCACCGGGACAGGGCCCTACGAGCAGTACTTC.

The chain couples TRBV19 to TRBJ2-7, with a tentative D call TRBD1 (5 bases). This CDR3 region has 14 residues. Looked up from germline, CDR1 is LNHDA and CDR2 is SQIVND (reference sequence). The V and J ends lost 3 bases and 2 bases respectively, with 11 bases between them. The CDR3 DNA reads TGTGCCAGTAGTATGTCAGGGCCGACCTACGAGCAGTACTTC. Protein product: CASSMSGPTYEQYF. Drawing the rest from reference TRBV19 and TRBJ2-7, the complete variable domain is DGGITQSPKYLFRKEGQNVTLSCEQNLNHDAMYWYRQDPGQGLRLIYYSQIVNDFQKGDIAEGYSVSREKKESFPLTVTSAQKNPTAFYLCASSMSGPTYEQYFGPGTRLTVT.

The chain couples TRBV11-2 to TRBJ2-1; D remains ambiguous. Trimming took 1 base from V and 4 from J, leaving 8 bases between them. The CDR3 is made up of 14 amino acids. Germline lookup yields CDR1 SGHAT and CDR2 FQNNGV. CDR3 protein: CASSLGSLYNEQFF. As DNA, the CDR3 is TGTGCCAGCAGCTTAGGGTCTCTTTACAATGAGCAGTTCTTC.

This clone has only one observation. At one end the junction does not follow the germline gene, possibly because of a read error. The chain is built from TRBV28 and TRBJ2-1; 13 nucleotides agree with TRBD2. Germline assignment: CDR1 MDHEN and CDR2 SYDVKM. The CDR3 contains 14 residues. Here the CDR3 reads CASSLLGTSGTRIF. The DNA of the CDR3 is TGTGCCAGCAGTCTACTCGGGACTAGCGGGACCCGGATCTTC. Complete variable domain (other parts from reference TRBV28 and TRBJ2-1): DVKVTQSSRYLVKRTGEKVFLECVQDMDHENMFWYRQDPGLGLRLIYFSYDVKMKEKGDIPEGYSVSREKKERFSLILESASTNQTSMYLCASSLLGTSGTRIFGPGTRLTVL.

The chain carries TRBV21-1 and TRBJ1-2; the D call in the table, TRBD1, was not verified against the DNA. TRBV21-1 is listed as a pseudogene. The CDR3 has 13 amino acids. The CDR3 loop reads CASRSRRGYGYTF. In DNA form, the CDR3 reads TGTGCCAGCCGAAGTCGCAGGGGCTATGGCTACACCTTC.

This chain uses TRBV11-2 with TRBJ2-3; 7 bases are shared with TRBD2. The CDR3 loop spans 15 amino acids. With 5 bases clipped from V and 2 bases from J, the junction kept 7 bases outside the gene matches. Germline values: CDR1 SGHAT, CDR2 FQNNGV. The CDR3 nucleotides read TGTGCCAGCAGCCCGGGGGACTACATCACAGATACGCAGTATTTT. Translation: CASSPGDYITDTQYF.

This clone was detected only once. V gene TRBV5-8 combines with J gene TRBJ1-2; perhaps TRBD1 as D (5 bases). The V gene's germline CDR1 is SGHTS and CDR2 YDEGEE. V was trimmed by 5 bases and J by 2 bases, leaving 10 bases between them. The CDR3 consists of 13 residues. CDR3 DNA sequence: TGTGCCAGCAGGATAGGGGTAAACTATGGCTACACCTTC. Residues: CASRIGVNYGYTF. Drawing the rest from reference TRBV5-8 and TRBJ1-2, the complete variable domain is EAGVTQSPTHLIKTRGQQATLRCSPISGHTSVYWYQQALGLGLQFLLWYDEGEERNRGNFPPRFSGRQFPNYSSELNVNALELEDSALYLCASRIGVNYGYTFGSGTRLTVV.

V gene TRBV30 combines with J gene TRBJ1-5; 10 bases map to TRBD1. Germline V CDR1 and CDR2: GTSNPN, SVGIG (reference sequence). The CDR3 length is 15 residues. J gave up 4 bases and V 1 base, and 4 bases lay outside the gene matches. CDR3 nucleotide sequence: TGTGCCTGGAGTGCCCGACAGGGGGCGAATCAGCCCCAGCATTTT. Translating gives CAWSARQGANQPQHF.

This sequence joins TRBV7-9 and TRBJ1-1; unclear D gene. CDR1 is SEHNR, CDR2 FQNEAQ, per germline (reference sequence). The CDR3 runs 13 residues. Between the trimmed V and J ends, which lost 3 bases and 3 bases, there was a span of 8 bases. The CDR3 protein is CASSFEMDTEAFF. The CDR3 nucleotides are TGTGCCAGCAGCTTCGAGATGGACACTGAAGCTTTCTTT.

The chain employs TRBV4-1 and TRBJ2-7; possible D gene TRBD1, 5 bases. Germline CDR1 and CDR2: MGHRA and YSYEKL. The CDR3 loop spans 14 amino acids. The V end lost 5 bases, the J end lost 4 bases, and 15 bases lay between the germline ends. The chain's CDR3 is CASSSDRTRYEQYF. CDR3 bases: TGCGCCAGCAGCTCAGACAGAACACGTTACGAGCAGTACTTC.

In this sample, this clone turned up once. The chain couples TRBV28 to TRBJ1-1; no reliable D call. The length of the CDR3 is 13 residues. The V and J ends lost 6 bases and 2 bases respectively, with 10 bases between them. Germline CDR1 reads MDHEN; CDR2 reads SYDVKM. In DNA, the CDR3 is TGTGCCAGCAGCCCCGGAAGTAACACTGAAGCTTTCTTT. Translated: CASSPGSNTEAFF.

The rearrangement uses TRBV7-9 and TRBJ2-3; no clear D. V was pared by 5 bases and J by 2 bases, with 14 bases between. The CDR3 spans 15 residues. CDR1 is SEHNR, CDR2 FQNEAQ, per germline (reference sequence). CDR3 amino acids: CASSRVLPSTDTQYF. The CDR3 nucleotides are TGTGCCAGCAGCCGCGTCCTCCCCTCCACAGATACGCAGTATTTT.

The rearrangement joins TRBV4-1 to TRBJ1-5; 8 nucleotides align to TRBD1. Germline CDR1 is MGHRA and CDR2 is YSYEKL. The length of the CDR3 is 15 residues. The V segment lost 8 bases and the J segment 5 bases; nucleotides outside the gene matches: 11. The CDR3 DNA sequence: TGCGCCAGCGGCCCATATACAGGGGGACATCAGCCCCAGCATTTT. Its translation: CASGPYTGGHQPQHF.

The genes are TRBV6-5 and TRBJ2-7; 9 nucleotides match TRBD2. The CDR3 runs to 16 residues. Trimming took 0 bases from V and 0 from J; bases not matched to a gene: 3. Germline loops: CDR1 MNHEY, CDR2 SVGAGI. The CDR3 spells CASSYSPSGNSYEQYF. CDR3 bases: TGTGCCAGCAGTTACTCGCCTAGCGGGAACTCCTACGAGCAGTACTTC.

V and J are TRBV5-1 and TRBJ2-3; possible D gene TRBD2, 5 bases. The ends were cut back, 3 bases at V and 5 bases at J, with 13 bases in the middle. This CDR3 has 14 amino acids. The germline CDR1 and CDR2 sequences are SGHRS and YFSETQ. For the CDR3, the DNA is TGCGCCAGCAGCTACTTCGCGGGCGAAGATACGCAGTATTTT. It yields the protein CASSYFAGEDTQYF.

The table lists this clone with a count of one. The chain combines TRBV27 with TRBJ2-7, with D perhaps matching TRBD2 (5 bases). CDR3 length equals 16 residues. The germline V gene has CDR1 MNHEY and CDR2 SMNVEV (reference sequence). Trimming cost V 5 bases and J 2 bases, with 19 bases left between them. CDR3 coding DNA: TGTGCCAGCAGTCCCACTAGGTTGGGCTTCCCCTACGAGCAGTACTTC. Encoded protein: CASSPTRLGFPYEQYF.

The V gene is TRBV28, the J gene TRBJ2-7; D gene unclear. The CDR3 covers 16 residues. Germline-derived CDR1 and CDR2 are MDHEN and SYDVKM. V gave up 1 base and J gave up 0 bases, with 13 bases separating them. CDR3 DNA sequence: TGTGCCAGCAGTTTATCTTGGACGGAGAGCTCCTACGAGCAGTACTTC. This codes for CASSLSWTESSYEQYF.

The chain uses TRBV5-4 and TRBJ2-5; possibly TRBD1 for D (6 bases). CDR1 is SGHNT and CDR2 is YYREEE in the germline V gene (reference sequence). V was pared by 3 bases and J by 2 bases, with 11 bases between. This CDR3 comprises 14 residues. CDR3 in amino acids: CASSWQGIQETQYF. The DNA for the CDR3 is TGTGCCAGCAGCTGGCAGGGGATTCAAGAGACCCAGTACTTC.

The chain carries TRBV21-1 and TRBJ2-7; the DNA was not used to check the table's D call, TRBD1. TRBV21-1 is a pseudogene segment. The CDR3 loop spans 13 amino acids. CDR3 residues: CASSKGDSYEQYF. The CDR3 DNA sequence: TGTGCCAGCAGCAAAGGGGACAGCTACGAGCAGTACTTC.

This sequence joins TRBV7-9 and TRBJ2-2; 8 bases fit TRBD1. The V segment lost 6 bases and the J segment 5 bases; nucleotides outside the gene matches: 8. The CDR3 extends over 15 amino acids. Germline V CDR1 and CDR2: SEHNR, FQNEAQ (reference sequence). CDR3 in amino acids: CASSTTRQGTGELFF. The CDR3 DNA sequence: TGTGCCAGCAGTACTACCCGACAGGGGACCGGGGAGCTGTTTTTT.

This chain uses TRBV11-3 with TRBJ2-1, with D perhaps TRBD2 (5 bases). Germline V CDR1 and CDR2: SGHNT, YENEEA. V lost 0 bases, J lost 7 bases, and 16 bases lay in between. The CDR3 has 16 residues. The CDR3 here is CASSLDPSRRINEQFF. CDR3 DNA: TGTGCCAGCAGCTTAGATCCTAGCAGGCGTATAAATGAGCAGTTCTTC.

This clone has just one count. The V and J genes are TRBV27 and TRBJ2-1, with 10 bases matching TRBD2. This CDR3 has 15 amino acids. The germline CDR1 and CDR2 sequences are MNHEY and SMNVEV (reference sequence). V trimming: 5 bases; J trimming: 6 bases; junction bases outside the gene matches: 7. DNA for the CDR3: TGTGCCAGCAGTACGTTAGCGGGAGGTATCAATGAGCAGTTCTTC. As protein: CASSTLAGGINEQFF.

This chain joins TRBV6-1 and TRBJ2-2, with D possibly TRBD1 on 5 matching bases. This CDR3 is built from 16 residues. In germline, CDR1 is MNHNS, CDR2 SASEGT. V was cut by 2 bases and J by 0 bases, with 10 bases left in between. As DNA, the CDR3 is TGTGCCAGCAGTGAACTTAGGGGTGCGAACACCGGGGAGCTGTTTTTT. Protein product: CASSELRGANTGELFF.

The chain recombines TRBV28 with TRBJ1-2, with no clear D. In germline, CDR1 is MDHEN, CDR2 SYDVKM. V gave up 6 bases and J gave up 8 bases, with 13 bases separating them. The CDR3 length is 12 residues. The CDR3 bases are TGTGCCAGCAGATCGGACGGAGTAGGCTACACCTTC. Amino acid sequence: CASRSDGVGYTF.

CDR3 sequence (DNA): TGTGCCAGCAGCCCCCTGACAGGACTCCACACAGATACGCAGTATTTT. It yields the protein CASSPLTGLHTDTQYF. This chain connects TRBV7-3 to TRBJ2-3; D possibly corresponds to TRBD1 (6 bases). V dropped 5 bases and J dropped 2 bases, with 17 bases sitting between them. The CDR3 runs to 16 residues. CDR1 is SGHTA, CDR2 FQGTGA, per germline.

The chain recombines TRBV28 with TRBJ2-1; 14 nucleotides agree with TRBD2. Germline V gene data show CDR1 as MDHEN and CDR2 as SYDVKM. The CDR3 runs to 17 residues. V shed 9 bases and J 8 bases; nucleotides not matched to a gene: 15. For the CDR3, the DNA is TGTGCCAGTTACCCGGGACTAGCGGGAGCAGGGGGTCATGAGCAGTTCTTC. It is translated as CASYPGLAGAGGHEQFF. The full variable domain, rest sourced from reference TRBV28 and TRBJ2-1, is DVKVTQSSRYLVKRTGEKVFLECVQDMDHENMFWYRQDPGLGLRLIYFSYDVKMKEKGDIPEGYSVSREKKERFSLILESASTNQTSMYLCASYPGLAGAGGHEQFFGPGTRLTVL.

The rearrangement links TRBV10-3 to TRBJ2-7; 7 bases are shared with TRBD1. The germline gives CDR1 ENHRY, CDR2 SYGVKD. This CDR3 contains 14 residues. V shed 0 bases and J 2 bases; nucleotides not matched to a gene: 1. CDR3 nucleotides: TGTGCCATCAGTGAGTCCGGGACAGCCTACGAGCAGTACTTC. It codes for CAISESGTAYEQYF.

Of note for this clone: The sample contains more than one DNA sequence encoding this CDR3. The CDR3 here is CASSLSNYGYTF. DNA of the CDR3: TGTGCCAGCAGCTTGTCTAACTATGGCTACACCTTC. The rearrangement uses TRBV7-9 and TRBJ1-2, with D unclear. Trimming took off 3 bases at V and 0 bases at J, with 2 bases between the two ends. The germline V gene encodes CDR1 SEHNR and CDR2 FQNEAQ (reference sequence). This CDR3 region has 12 residues.